A single sample gave rise to the 6 T cell receptor beta chains below, sequenced in a study of T cell responses to AZD1222 COVID-19 vaccine. TCRdb keeps only in-frame clones here, not all; method: immunoSEQ multiplex PCR. In the table there are more than 100,000 clones, roughly 86% of which are singletons. Source: peripheral blood, taken on day 0 of AZD1222 vaccination. The receptors derive from an adult in good health.

The chain is built from TRBV5-1 and TRBJ1-4; weak D call: TRBD1 (6 bases). This CDR3 contains 14 residues. CDR1 is SGHRS and CDR2 is YFSETQ in the germline V gene. Trimming shortened V by 1 base and J by 8 bases, and 12 bases separated the two germline ends. CDR3 sequence reads: CASSLRGGEEKLFF. The CDR3 DNA sequence: TGCGCCAGCAGCTTGAGAGGGGGTGAAGAAAAACTGTTTTTT.

The CDR3 loop reads CASSQEWDPRVYEQYF. CDR3 bases: TGTGCCAGCAGCCAAGAGTGGGATCCCCGAGTCTACGAGCAGTACTTC. This chain links TRBV14 with TRBJ2-7; D uncertain. The length of the CDR3 is 16 residues. The V end was cut by 0 bases, the J end by 3 bases, with 15 bases between. Per germline, CDR1 SGHDN and CDR2 FVKESK.

The chain carries TRBV29-1 and TRBJ1-1; 7 bases fit TRBD1. Per germline, CDR1 SQVTM and CDR2 ANQGSEA. The junction had 16 bases not matched to a gene; V was cut back by 5 bases and J by 4 bases. The CDR3 contains 16 residues. The CDR3 loop reads CSVTGVKRGSGTEAFF. CDR3 coding DNA: TGCAGCGTTACAGGGGTTAAACGGGGCTCGGGCACTGAAGCTTTCTTT.

J is TRBJ1-6 and V is TRBV19; D is ambiguous. Trimming cost V 6 bases and J 2 bases, with 17 bases left between them. The germline V gene has CDR1 LNHDA and CDR2 SQIVND (reference sequence). The CDR3 sequence is 17 residues long. Here the CDR3 DNA reads TGTGCCAGTAGCTTTCTTCCTACGAGGACCTATAATTCACCCCTCCACTTT. This codes for CASSFLPTRTYNSPLHF.

The V call is TRBV27, the J call TRBJ2-7, with 9 bases fitting TRBD1. This CDR3 has 16 residues. The J segment lost 7 bases and the V segment lost 5 bases, leaving 15 bases of the junction unmatched. The germline gives CDR1 MNHEY, CDR2 SMNVEV (reference sequence). DNA of the CDR3: TGTGCCAGCAGTCCCTCCGGGACAGGGTTTCAAAGGGAGCAGTACTTC. It codes for CASSPSGTGFQREQYF.

The chain carries TRBV19 and TRBJ1-2; D perhaps matches TRBD1 (6 bases). Trimming pared 8 bases from V and 8 bases from J, leaving 12 bases between. The CDR3 sequence is 11 residues long. Looked up from germline, CDR1 is LNHDA and CDR2 is SQIVND (reference sequence). The chain's CDR3 is CASVGGEGYTF. The CDR3 DNA reads as TGTGCCAGTGTGGGGGGCGAAGGCTACACCTTC.